These T cell receptor beta chains were read from a single sample in a study of graft-versus-host responses after intestinal transplantation. These receptors are not linked to any known antigen. Method: immunoSEQ multiplex PCR; TCRdb's copy keeps in-frame clones and lacks some. The sample includes about 85,000 clones, around 80% of them seen just once. The sequencing here drew on unstimulated CD4+ T cells sorted from spleen or lymph node cells, taken before intestinal transplant. These receptors came from a human donor who received an intestinal transplant. Each CDR3 is given with its conserved first and last residue.

J,V,CDR3
TRBJ2-5,TRBV5-6,CASSFWSPWEPQETQYF
TRBJ2-1,TRBV7-8,CASSLPRTGGVSYNEQFF
TRBJ2-2,TRBV6-1,CASSRGTGELFF
TRBJ2-7,TRBV7-2,CASRSSAGGFYEQYF
TRBJ1-1,TRBV5-1,CASRVTGANTEAFF
TRBJ1-6,TRBV4-1,CASSQTGGPLHF
TRBJ1-6,TRBV6-1,CASSESGQGNSPLHF
TRBJ2-2,TRBV11-3,CASSQATGDTGELFF
TRBJ2-1,TRBV5-1,CASSSPYGQGANEQFF
TRBJ2-7,TRBV10-2,CASSGASGIYEQYF
TRBJ1-4,TRBV2,CASTAGGLNEKLFF
TRBJ2-1,TRBV9,CASSALGEGGRIGEQFF
TRBJ1-5,TRBV28,CASSWGTTNQPQHF
TRBJ1-4,TRBV6-5,CASRPGQGMNEKLFF
TRBJ1-1,TRBV5-4,CASSTGTRAEAFF
TRBJ1-2,TRBV5-4,CASRPGQGAHANYGYTF
TRBJ2-1,TRBV6-1,CASSPTGTGSNEQFF
TRBJ1-2,TRBV11-2,CASSLAGAYGYTF
TRBJ1-2,TRBV4-2,CASSRRDSLYGYTF
TRBJ2-7,TRBV28,CASSHRDEQYF
TRBJ1-4,TRBV2,CASTRQVNEKLFF
TRBJ2-5,TRBV5-4,CASSFPQGQGQETQYF
TRBJ2-7,TRBV18,CASSLDQGGEQYF
TRBJ2-7,TRBV28,CASSSGAIYEQYF
TRBJ2-5,TRBV11-2,CASSSLRDRGKETQYF
TRBJ1-2,TRBV27,CASSRTGRGYTF
TRBJ2-7,TRBV6-5,CASSYPPVYEQYF
TRBJ2-5,TRBV15,CATKRGPFQETQYF
TRBJ2-5,TRBV6-5,CASSHTSGPRQTQYF